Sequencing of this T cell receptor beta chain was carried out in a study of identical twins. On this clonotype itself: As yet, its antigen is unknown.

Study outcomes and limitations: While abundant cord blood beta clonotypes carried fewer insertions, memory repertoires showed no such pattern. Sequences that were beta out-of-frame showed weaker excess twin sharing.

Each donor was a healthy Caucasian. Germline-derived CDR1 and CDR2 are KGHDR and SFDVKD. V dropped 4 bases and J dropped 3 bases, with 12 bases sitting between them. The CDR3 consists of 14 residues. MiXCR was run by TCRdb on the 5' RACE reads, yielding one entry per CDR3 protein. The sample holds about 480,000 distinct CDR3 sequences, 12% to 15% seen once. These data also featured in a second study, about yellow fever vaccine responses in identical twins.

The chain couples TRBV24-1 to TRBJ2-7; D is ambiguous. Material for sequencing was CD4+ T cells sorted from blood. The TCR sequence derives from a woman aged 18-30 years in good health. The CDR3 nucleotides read TGTGCCACCAGTGACACCGGACCGGGCTACGAGCAGTACTTC. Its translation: CATSDTGPGYEQYF.